These T cell receptor beta chains were read from a single sample in a study of monozygotic twins with inflammatory bowel disease. TCRdb re-called the 5' RACE reads; every CDR3 protein appears as one record, without DNA. The listing records under 200,000 distinct CDR3 sequences. Sequenced: blood. The receptors come from a human donor with ulcerative colitis or Crohn's disease, or a healthy co-twin of an affected twin (not recorded which). CDR3s include the opening cysteine and the closing phenylalanine or tryptophan.

j_call,v_call,cdr3_aa
TRBJ1-1,TRBV20-1,CSARGRDRGRENTEAFF
TRBJ2-7,TRBV10-3,CAISEGLGRGQGEQYF
TRBJ2-3,TRBV20-1,CSASQDPGTDTQYF
TRBJ1-2,TRBV7-9,CASSPRATEEDYGYTF
TRBJ1-5,TRBV7-2,CASSLEGDQPQHF
TRBJ2-1,TRBV7-2,CASSFGGGLDEQFF
TRBJ1-1,TRBV6-5,CASSYQTYTEAFF
TRBJ2-5,TRBV5-4,CASSIRLAGEETQYF
TRBJ2-5,TRBV5-1,CASSFGGPVGETQYF
TRBJ2-1,TRBV20-1,CSASRASGGPIDEQFF
TRBJ2-1,TRBV20-1,CSARDYIGYNEQFF
TRBJ1-6,TRBV10-3,CATHGDNNSPLHF
TRBJ2-2,TRBV28,CASSRAAGAYTGELFF
TRBJ2-5,TRBV5-1,CASSLVATGETQYF
TRBJ1-2,TRBV2,CASSEQSYGYTF
TRBJ2-7,TRBV7-2,CASSLIAQGDSYEQYF
TRBJ1-4,TRBV7-7,CASSFPRGPNEKLFF
TRBJ2-7,TRBV12-3/TRBV12-4,CASRTYRGSSYEQYF
TRBJ2-7,TRBV12-3/TRBV12-4,CASSLSGILGKQYF
TRBJ2-7,TRBV7-2,CASSPPGGQSYEQYF
TRBJ1-4,TRBV18,CASSPGYRSEKLFF